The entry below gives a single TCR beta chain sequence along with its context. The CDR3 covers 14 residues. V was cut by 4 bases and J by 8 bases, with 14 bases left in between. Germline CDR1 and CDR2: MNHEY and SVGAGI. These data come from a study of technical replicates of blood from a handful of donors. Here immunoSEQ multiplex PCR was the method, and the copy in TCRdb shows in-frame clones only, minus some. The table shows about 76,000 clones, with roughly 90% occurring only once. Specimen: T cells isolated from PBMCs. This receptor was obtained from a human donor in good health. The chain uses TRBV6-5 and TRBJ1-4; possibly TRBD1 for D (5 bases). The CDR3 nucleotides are TGTGCCAGCAGTTCACAGGCGCAGATGGAAAAACTGTTTTTT. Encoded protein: CASSSQAQMEKLFF.